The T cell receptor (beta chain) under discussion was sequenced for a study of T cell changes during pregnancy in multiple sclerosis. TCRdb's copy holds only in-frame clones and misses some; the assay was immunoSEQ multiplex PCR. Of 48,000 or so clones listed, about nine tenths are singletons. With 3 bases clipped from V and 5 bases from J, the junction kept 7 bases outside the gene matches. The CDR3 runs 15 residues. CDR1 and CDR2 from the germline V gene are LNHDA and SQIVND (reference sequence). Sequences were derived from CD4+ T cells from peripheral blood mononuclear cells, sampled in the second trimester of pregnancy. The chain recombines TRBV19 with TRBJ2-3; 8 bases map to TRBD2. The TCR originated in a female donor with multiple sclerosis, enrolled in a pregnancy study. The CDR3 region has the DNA TGTGCCAGTAGTATCCAGCGGGAGAGCCTAGATACGCAGTATTTT. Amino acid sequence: CASSIQRESLDTQYF.